The entry below describes one T cell receptor (beta chain). This sample was included in a study of T cells in Graves' hyperthyroidism and ophthalmopathy. CDR1 and CDR2 (germline): MDHEN, SYDVKM. The V segment lost 3 bases and the J segment 8 bases; nucleotides outside the gene matches: 11. This CDR3 has 16 amino acids. Each 10 ml fresh peripheral blood draw supplied the PBMCs. Amplification of TCR beta CDR3 regions was performed using RNA transcripts as template. An initial round of RT-PCR targeting the TCR CDR3 relied on the HTBI primer set. TCRdb passed the multiplex PCR reads through MiXCR, listing each CDR3 protein once. The repertoire holds 500,000 or so distinct CDR3 sequences, with about a sixth as singletons.

This clonotype was obtained from a woman between 18 and 29 years old with Graves' ophthalmopathy. The V call is TRBV28, the J call TRBJ2-1; 9 nucleotides match TRBD2. Sequencing was done on a sample of blood. CDR3 nucleotides: TGTGCCAGCAGTTTTGGGAGCGGGGGGCCGATCGATGAGCAGTTCTTC. This codes for CASSFGSGGPIDEQFF. Based on the CDR3 plus reference TRBV28 and TRBJ2-1, the full variable domain is DVKVTQSSRYLVKRTGEKVFLECVQDMDHENMFWYRQDPGLGLRLIYFSYDVKMKEKGDIPEGYSVSREKKERFSLILESASTNQTSMYLCASSFGSGGPIDEQFFGPGTRLTVL.